The 24 T cell receptor beta chains below come from one sample, sequenced in a study of CD8 T cells in Susac syndrome. Reverse transcription of roughly 0.45 to 1 ug RNA was performed with random hexamers. Each CDR3 protein gets one entry after TCRdb re-called the immunoSEQ multiplex PCR reads with MiXCR. This table holds hundreds of thousands of distinct CDR3 sequences, approximately 92% found once. The sequenced material came from CD4+ T cells from PBMCs. These receptors were obtained from a human donor with multiple sclerosis.

This chain joins TRBV5-1 and TRBJ2-1, with a weak D call TRBD2 (5 bases). The CDR3 consists of 15 residues. The ends were cut back, 0 bases at V and 2 bases at J, with 9 bases in the middle. The germline CDR1 and CDR2 sequences are SGHRS and YFSETQ. The CDR3 sequence: CASSLDGETYNEQFF. The CDR3 DNA reads TGCGCCAGCAGCTTGGATGGGGAGACCTACAATGAGCAGTTCTTC.

The chain joins TRBV20-1 to TRBJ2-5; D tentatively fits TRBD1 or TRBD2 (6 bases each). The CDR3 is 12 amino acids. Between the trimmed V and J ends, which lost 6 bases and 5 bases, there was a span of 13 bases. In germline, CDR1 is DFQATT, CDR2 SNEGSKA (reference sequence). The chain's CDR3 is CSATTGRETQYF. DNA for the CDR3: TGCAGTGCCACAACAGGGAGGGAGACCCAGTACTTC.

The chain combines TRBV27 with TRBJ1-3, with D hard to call. There are 13 residues in the CDR3. V was shortened by 8 bases and J by 2 bases, with 10 bases between the two germline ends. Per germline, CDR1 MNHEY and CDR2 SMNVEV (reference sequence). Here the CDR3 DNA reads TGTGCCAGCGAATCCTCAGCTGGAAACACCATATATTTT. This gives the protein CASESSAGNTIYF.

The genes are TRBV10-3 and TRBJ1-1; D is unclear. V shed 7 bases and J shed 6 bases, with 15 bases lying between them. The CDR3 is 13 residues long. From germline, CDR1 is ENHRY and CDR2 SYGVKD. CDR3 sequence: CAITADPVAEAFF. CDR3 coding DNA: TGTGCCATCACCGCGGACCCCGTCGCTGAAGCTTTCTTT.

The chain uses TRBV2 and TRBJ1-1, with D possibly matching TRBD1 (6 bases). CDR1 and CDR2 from the germline V gene are SNHLY and FYNNEI. CDR3 length: 13 amino acids. Trimming stripped 4 bases from V and 5 bases from J, with 11 bases between. DNA of the CDR3: TGTGCCAGCAGTGTAGAGGGGGGTACTGAAGCTTTCTTT. The encoded protein is CASSVEGGTEAFF.

The chain uses TRBV2 and TRBJ2-7; D perhaps matches TRBD1 (6 bases). In germline, CDR1 is SNHLY, CDR2 FYNNEI. CDR3 length: 17 amino acids. Trimming left V 0 bases short and J 7 bases short, with 22 bases between. The CDR3 spells CASSEALIQGLALEQYV. The CDR3 DNA follows: TGTGCCAGCAGTGAAGCGCTTATCCAGGGGTTGGCGTTGGAGCAGTACGTC.

V gene TRBV6-6 combines with J gene TRBJ2-7, with 7 bases that match TRBD1. The V segment lost 5 bases and the J segment 2 bases; nucleotides outside the gene matches: 3. The CDR3 is 13 amino acids. The germline V gene encodes CDR1 MNHNY and CDR2 SVGAGI (reference sequence). The CDR3 coding sequence is TGTGCCAGCAGTCGACAGGGCCCCTACGAGCAGTACTTC. Protein sequence: CASSRQGPYEQYF.

V gene TRBV7-6 combines with J gene TRBJ2-7; no reliable D call. CDR1 is SGHVS and CDR2 is FNYEAQ in the germline V gene. The CDR3 totals 16 residues. Trimming removed 1 base at V and 2 bases at J, with 15 bases between. The CDR3 loop reads CASSLDFVSEAYEQYF. In DNA, the CDR3 is TGTGCCAGCAGCTTAGATTTTGTCAGCGAAGCCTACGAGCAGTACTTC.

This rearrangement joins TRBV29-1 to TRBJ2-4; 11 bases line up with TRBD2. With 6 bases clipped from V and 1 base from J, the junction kept 14 bases outside the gene matches. CDR1 is SQVTM, CDR2 ANQGSEA, per germline. CDR3 length: 18 residues. CDR3 in amino acids: CSVHLEPLAGVAKNIQYF. The CDR3 DNA reads as TGCAGCGTCCACCTCGAACCACTAGCGGGAGTTGCCAAAAACATTCAGTACTTC.

This clonotype was observed a handful of times. The CDR3 DNA reads as TGCAGCGTTGACAGGAATGAGCAGTTCTTC. Translation: CSVDRNEQFF. The chain has TRBV29-1 and TRBJ2-1; D is uncertain. The germline V gene encodes CDR1 SQVTM and CDR2 ANQGSEA. V shed 3 bases and J shed 7 bases, with 4 bases lying between them. This CDR3 is built from 10 residues.

This chain uses TRBV29-1 with TRBJ2-3; maybe TRBD1 (5 bases). Trimming left V 7 bases short and J 2 bases short, with 19 bases between. Germline CDR1 SQVTM, CDR2 ANQGSEA. The CDR3 extends over 15 amino acids. DNA of the CDR3: TGCAGCGCCCACGGGCAGGGTGACCCCACAGATACGCAGTATTTT. Protein sequence: CSAHGQGDPTDTQYF.

A few counts support this clonotype. CDR3 sequence (DNA): TGTGCCAGCAGTTTTGGGGGGTCCTACAATGAGCAGTTCTTC. Encoded protein: CASSFGGSYNEQFF. The chain joins TRBV12-3 or TRBV12-4 to TRBJ2-1; maybe TRBD2 (6 bases). CDR3 length: 14 amino acids. The V end lost 3 bases, the J end lost 1 base, and 7 bases lay between the germline ends.

The J gene is TRBJ1-3, the V gene TRBV24-1, with D possibly matching TRBD1 (5 bases). The CDR3 runs 14 residues. Germline V gene lookup returns CDR1 KGHDR and CDR2 SFDVKD. V was trimmed by 4 bases and J by 1 base, leaving 7 bases between them. The CDR3 sequence is CATSEPGSGNTIYF. CDR3 nucleotides: TGTGCCACCAGTGAACCAGGGTCTGGAAACACCATATATTTT.

The J gene is TRBJ2-4, the V gene TRBV5-6, with 7 nucleotides matching TRBD1. The CDR3 is 15 residues long. With V trimmed by 3 bases and J by 6 bases, 9 bases remained unmatched. Germline V lookup: CDR1 SGHDT, CDR2 YYEEEE. CDR3 in amino acids: CASSSLTGSGNIQYF. CDR3 bases: TGTGCCAGCAGCTCGCTGACAGGGTCGGGAAACATTCAGTACTTC.

The gene calls are TRBV19 and TRBJ1-2; TRBD1 matches at 8 bases. Trimming took 7 bases from V and 7 from J; bases not matched to a gene: 11. The germline V gene encodes CDR1 LNHDA and CDR2 SQIVND (reference sequence). CDR3 length: 14 residues. The CDR3 sequence is CASTYGRGLAGYTF. The DNA of the CDR3 is TGTGCCAGTACGTACGGCAGGGGGCTGGCTGGCTACACCTTC.

The table lists this clonotype with a count of one. This rearrangement joins TRBV5-4 to TRBJ1-2, with a weak D call TRBD1 (5 bases). CDR1 is SGHNT, CDR2 YYREEE, per germline (reference sequence). The CDR3 totals 13 residues. Between the trimmed V and J ends, which lost 5 bases and 3 bases, there was a span of 11 bases. As DNA, the CDR3 is TGTGCCAGCAGTAACGGGGGGGACTATGGCTACACCTTC. Translated: CASSNGGDYGYTF.

J is TRBJ1-2 and V is TRBV19; D remains ambiguous. V gave up 7 bases and J gave up 5 bases, with 14 bases separating them. The CDR3 totals 13 residues. Germline values: CDR1 LNHDA, CDR2 SQIVND (reference sequence). The CDR3 region is CASKVGISYGYTF. The CDR3 DNA sequence: TGTGCCAGTAAAGTGGGGATTTCTTATGGCTACACCTTC.

V gene TRBV27 combines with J gene TRBJ2-3, with D unclear. The CDR3 is made up of 13 amino acids. The germline V and J ends were trimmed by 3 bases and 2 bases, with 6 bases remaining between them. The germline gives CDR1 MNHEY, CDR2 SMNVEV (reference sequence). The DNA of the CDR3 is TGTGCCAGCAGTTTTCGGGCCACAGATACGCAGTATTTT. Translating it yields CASSFRATDTQYF.

The chain employs TRBV12-3 or TRBV12-4 and TRBJ2-3; 7 positions agree with TRBD2. J gave up 8 bases and V 3 bases, and 5 bases lay outside the gene matches. CDR3 length: 13 amino acids. Here the CDR3 reads CASSFGGGATQYF. The CDR3 nucleotides read TGTGCCAGCAGTTTTGGGGGAGGGGCTACGCAGTATTTT.

This sequence joins TRBV5-4 and TRBJ2-3, with 7 bases matching TRBD2. The J segment lost 7 bases and the V segment lost 6 bases, leaving 8 bases of the junction unmatched. This CDR3 spans 13 amino acids. Germline V lookup: CDR1 SGHNT, CDR2 YYREEE (reference sequence). CDR3 in amino acids: CASTNPGGNTQYF. As DNA, the CDR3 is TGTGCCAGCACCAACCCCGGGGGGAATACGCAGTATTTT.

The chain is built from TRBV7-9 and TRBJ1-2, with 8 bases matching TRBD1. The CDR3 is made up of 14 amino acids. With 4 bases clipped from V and 4 bases from J, the junction kept 5 bases outside the gene matches. Germline V lookup: CDR1 SEHNR, CDR2 FQNEAQ (reference sequence). CDR3: CASSSSDRAYGYTF. The CDR3 region has the DNA TGTGCCAGCAGCTCGTCGGACAGGGCCTATGGCTACACCTTC.

This clonotype was observed once. The chain combines TRBV20-1 with TRBJ1-3, with D possibly matching TRBD1 (5 bases). Trimming left V 5 bases short and J 5 bases short, with 13 bases between. This CDR3 has 13 amino acids. Per the germline V gene, CDR1 is DFQATT and CDR2 is SNEGSKA (reference sequence). As DNA, the CDR3 is TGCAGTGCTGGGGGACGTTCGAGAAACACCATATATTTT. Its translation is CSAGGRSRNTIYF.

The genes are TRBV30 and TRBJ1-5, with D possibly TRBD1 on 6 matching bases. The CDR3 totals 15 residues. Germline lookup yields CDR1 GTSNPN and CDR2 SVGIG (reference sequence). V lost 0 bases and J lost 5, with 14 bases in between. The CDR3 bases are TGTGCCTGGAGTGTACAGGGTGTAGGAGATCAGCCCCAGCATTTT. Translated, it gives CAWSVQGVGDQPQHF.

The chain couples TRBV10-3 to TRBJ2-3; the D is unclear. The CDR3 spans 13 residues. Trimming cost V 6 bases and J 1 base, with 8 bases left between them. Germline assignment: CDR1 ENHRY and CDR2 SYGVKD. CDR3 residues: CAIRDTRTDTQYF. CDR3 sequence (DNA): TGTGCCATCAGAGACACCCGCACAGATACGCAGTATTTT.